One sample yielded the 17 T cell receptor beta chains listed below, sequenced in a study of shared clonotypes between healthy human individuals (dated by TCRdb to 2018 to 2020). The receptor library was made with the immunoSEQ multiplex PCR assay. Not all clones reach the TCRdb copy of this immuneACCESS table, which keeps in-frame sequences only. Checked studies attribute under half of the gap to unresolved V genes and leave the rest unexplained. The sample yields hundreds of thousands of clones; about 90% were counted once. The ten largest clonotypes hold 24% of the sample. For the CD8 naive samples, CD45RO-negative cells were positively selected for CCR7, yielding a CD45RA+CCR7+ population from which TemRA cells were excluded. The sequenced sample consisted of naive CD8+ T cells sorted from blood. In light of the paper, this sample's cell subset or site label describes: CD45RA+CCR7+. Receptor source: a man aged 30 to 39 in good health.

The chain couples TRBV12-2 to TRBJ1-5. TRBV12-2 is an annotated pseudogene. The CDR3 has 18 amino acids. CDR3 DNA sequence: TGTGCAAGTCGTCGGGGGATGCCTCGAAGAAATAGCAATCAGCCCCAGCATTTT. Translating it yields CASRRGMPRRNSNQPQHF.

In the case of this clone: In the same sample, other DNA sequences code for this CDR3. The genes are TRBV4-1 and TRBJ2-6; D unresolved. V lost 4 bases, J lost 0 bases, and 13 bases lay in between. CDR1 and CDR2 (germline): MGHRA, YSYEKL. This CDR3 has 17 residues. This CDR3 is CASSPGGSSSGANVLTF. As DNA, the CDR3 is TGCGCCAGCAGCCCCGGTGGGTCTAGCTCTGGGGCCAACGTCCTGACTTTC.

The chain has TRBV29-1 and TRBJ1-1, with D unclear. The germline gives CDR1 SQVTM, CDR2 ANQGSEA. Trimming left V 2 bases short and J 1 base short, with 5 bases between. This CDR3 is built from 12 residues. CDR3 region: CSVESRNTEAFF. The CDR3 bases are TGCAGCGTTGAAAGCAGGAACACTGAAGCTTTCTTT.

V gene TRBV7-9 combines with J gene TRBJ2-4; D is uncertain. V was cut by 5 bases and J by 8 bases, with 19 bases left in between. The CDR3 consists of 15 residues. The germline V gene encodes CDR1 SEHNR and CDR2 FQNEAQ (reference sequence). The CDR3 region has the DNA TGTGCCAGCAGCCCCTCGCCCCCTGGTGCGGACATTCAGTACTTC. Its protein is CASSPSPPGADIQYF.

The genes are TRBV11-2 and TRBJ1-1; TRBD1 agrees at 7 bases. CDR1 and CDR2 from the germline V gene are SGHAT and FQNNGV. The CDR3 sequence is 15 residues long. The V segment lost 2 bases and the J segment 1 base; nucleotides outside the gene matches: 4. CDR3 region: CASSLQTGRNTEAFF. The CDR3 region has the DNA TGTGCCAGCAGCTTACAGACAGGGCGGAACACTGAAGCTTTCTTT.

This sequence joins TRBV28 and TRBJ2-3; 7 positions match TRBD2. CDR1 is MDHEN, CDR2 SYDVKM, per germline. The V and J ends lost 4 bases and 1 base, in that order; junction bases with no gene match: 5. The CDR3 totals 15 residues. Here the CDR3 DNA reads TGTGCCAGCAGTTATGCGGGAGTTCGCACAGATACGCAGTATTTT. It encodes CASSYAGVRTDTQYF. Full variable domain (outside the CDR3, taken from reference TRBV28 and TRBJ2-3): DVKVTQSSRYLVKRTGEKVFLECVQDMDHENMFWYRQDPGLGLRLIYFSYDVKMKEKGDIPEGYSVSREKKERFSLILESASTNQTSMYLCASSYAGVRTDTQYFGPGTRLTVL.

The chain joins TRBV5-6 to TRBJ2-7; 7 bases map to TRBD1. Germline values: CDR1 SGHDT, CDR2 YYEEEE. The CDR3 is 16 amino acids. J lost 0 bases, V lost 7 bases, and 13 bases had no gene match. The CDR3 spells CASSVASGQYSYEQYF. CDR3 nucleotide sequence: TGTGCCAGCTCTGTGGCTTCGGGACAGTACTCCTACGAGCAGTACTTC.

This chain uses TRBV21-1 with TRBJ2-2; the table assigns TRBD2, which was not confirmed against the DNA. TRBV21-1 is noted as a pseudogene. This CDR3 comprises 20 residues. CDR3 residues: CASSKGGETSGREWTGELFF. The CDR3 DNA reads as TGTGCCAGCAGCAAAGGAGGTGAGACTAGCGGGAGGGAGTGGACCGGGGAGCTGTTTTTT.

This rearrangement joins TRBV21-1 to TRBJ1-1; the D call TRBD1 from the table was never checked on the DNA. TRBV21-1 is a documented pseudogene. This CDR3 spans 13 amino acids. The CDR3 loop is CASSSGTVTEAFF. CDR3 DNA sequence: TGTGCCAGCAGTTCGGGGACAGTCACTGAAGCTTTCTTT.

CDR3 sequence reads: CASSHHQGARGYEQYF. DNA for the CDR3: TGTGCCAGCAGCCATCACCAGGGGGCTAGAGGATACGAGCAGTACTTC. The rearrangement links TRBV7-9 to TRBJ2-7; TRBD1 matches at 8 bases. The CDR3 length is 16 residues. The junction had 13 bases not matched to a gene; V was cut back by 5 bases and J by 4 bases. CDR1 and CDR2 (germline): SEHNR, FQNEAQ (reference sequence).

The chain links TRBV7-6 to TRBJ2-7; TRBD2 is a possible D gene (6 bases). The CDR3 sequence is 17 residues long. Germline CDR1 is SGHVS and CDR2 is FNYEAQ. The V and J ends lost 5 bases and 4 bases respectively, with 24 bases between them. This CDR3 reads CASSPTSGPNSRYEQYF. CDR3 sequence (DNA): TGTGCCAGCAGCCCTACCAGCGGGCCGAACTCTCGTTACGAGCAGTACTTC.

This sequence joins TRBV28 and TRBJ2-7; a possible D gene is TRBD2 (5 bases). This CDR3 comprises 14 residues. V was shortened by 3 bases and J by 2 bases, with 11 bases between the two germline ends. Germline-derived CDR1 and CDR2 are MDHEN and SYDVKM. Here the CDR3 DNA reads TGTGCCAGCAGTTTGAGGAGGACTGCCTACGAGCAGTACTTC. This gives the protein CASSLRRTAYEQYF.

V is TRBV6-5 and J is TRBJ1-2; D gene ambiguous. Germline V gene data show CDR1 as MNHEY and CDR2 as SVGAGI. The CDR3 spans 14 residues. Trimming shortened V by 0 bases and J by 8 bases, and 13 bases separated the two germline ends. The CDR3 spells CASSYSNPLGGYTF. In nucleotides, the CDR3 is TGTGCCAGCAGTTACTCGAATCCCCTCGGCGGCTACACCTTC.

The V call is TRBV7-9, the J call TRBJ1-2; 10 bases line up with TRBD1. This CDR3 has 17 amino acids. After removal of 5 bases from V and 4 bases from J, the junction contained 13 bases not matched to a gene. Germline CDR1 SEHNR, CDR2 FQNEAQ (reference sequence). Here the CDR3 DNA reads TGTGCCAGCAGCCCGATAGGAGGGGACAGGGGAACCTATGGCTACACCTTC. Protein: CASSPIGGDRGTYGYTF.

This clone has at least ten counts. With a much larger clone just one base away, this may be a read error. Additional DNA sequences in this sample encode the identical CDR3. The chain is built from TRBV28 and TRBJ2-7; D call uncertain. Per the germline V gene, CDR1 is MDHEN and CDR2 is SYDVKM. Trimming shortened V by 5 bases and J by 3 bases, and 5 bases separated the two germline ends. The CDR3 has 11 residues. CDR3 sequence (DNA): TGTGCCAGCAGTCTATACTACGAGCAGTACTTC. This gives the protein CASSLYYEQYF.

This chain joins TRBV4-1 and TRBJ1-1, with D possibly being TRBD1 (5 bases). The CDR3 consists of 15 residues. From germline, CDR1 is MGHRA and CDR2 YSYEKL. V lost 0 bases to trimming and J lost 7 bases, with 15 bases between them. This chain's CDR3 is CASSQEGVGVDEAFF. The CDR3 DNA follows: TGCGCCAGCAGCCAAGAAGGGGTAGGGGTGGATGAAGCTTTCTTT.

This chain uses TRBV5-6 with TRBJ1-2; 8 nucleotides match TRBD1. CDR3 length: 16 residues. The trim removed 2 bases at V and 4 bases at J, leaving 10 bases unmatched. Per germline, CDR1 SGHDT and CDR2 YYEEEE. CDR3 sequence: CASSLARQGSSYGYTF. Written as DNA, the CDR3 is TGTGCCAGCAGCTTAGCCAGACAGGGGAGTTCCTATGGCTACACCTTC.